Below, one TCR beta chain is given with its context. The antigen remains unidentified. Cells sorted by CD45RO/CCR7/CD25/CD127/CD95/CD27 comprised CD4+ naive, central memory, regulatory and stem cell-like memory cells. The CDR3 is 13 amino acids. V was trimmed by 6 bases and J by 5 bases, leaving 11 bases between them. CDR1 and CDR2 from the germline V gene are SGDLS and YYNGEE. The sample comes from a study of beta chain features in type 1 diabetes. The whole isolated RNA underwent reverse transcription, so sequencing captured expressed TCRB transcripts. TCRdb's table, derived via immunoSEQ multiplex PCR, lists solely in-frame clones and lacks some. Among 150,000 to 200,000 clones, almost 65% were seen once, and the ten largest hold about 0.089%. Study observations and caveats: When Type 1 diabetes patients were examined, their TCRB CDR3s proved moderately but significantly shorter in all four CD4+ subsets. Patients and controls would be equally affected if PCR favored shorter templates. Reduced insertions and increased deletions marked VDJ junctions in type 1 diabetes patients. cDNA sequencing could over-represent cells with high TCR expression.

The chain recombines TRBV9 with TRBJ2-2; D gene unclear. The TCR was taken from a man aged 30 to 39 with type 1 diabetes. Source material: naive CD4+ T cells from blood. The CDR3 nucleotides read TGTGCCAGCACCACGGGTGGGACCGGGGAGCTGTTTTTT. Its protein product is CASTTGGTGELFF.